The 4 T cell receptor beta chains below all came from one sample that was sequenced in a study of CD8 T cells in ankylosing spondylitis. Study-wide results and caveats: Ankylosing spondylitis blood seemed to carry a telltale TCR beta motif made of under 10 highly homologous variants.

Each CDR3 protein is one row after TCRdb ran MiXCR on the 5' RACE reads. The top ten hold roughly 3.5% of the sample, which has fewer than 550,000 distinct CDR3 sequences, roughly 5% seen once. The antigens for these receptors are not known. Specimen: blood, either unsorted or a sorted T cell fraction (not recorded which). These receptors all come from a male donor with ankylosing spondylitis.

This clonotype was found a few times. J is TRBJ2-3 and V is TRBV7-3; tentative D call: TRBD2 (5 bases). Trimming left V 5 bases short and J 6 bases short, with 15 bases between. There are 14 residues in the CDR3. CDR1 and CDR2 (germline): SGHTA, FQGTGA. The CDR3 DNA sequence: TGTGCCAGCAGCCAAAGACTCGGGGTGGATACGCAGTATTTT. Translated: CASSQRLGVDTQYF.

This clonotype was detected many times. The chain has TRBV11-2 and TRBJ1-1; maybe TRBD1 (5 bases). Germline-derived CDR1 and CDR2 are SGHAT and FQNNGV. This CDR3 has 14 amino acids. The V gene lost 5 bases and the J gene lost 2 bases, with 12 bases spanning the gap. CDR3 sequence reads: CASSPLRGNTEAFF. The CDR3, as DNA: TGTGCCAGCAGCCCTTTGAGGGGAAACACTGAAGCTTTCTTT.

This clonotype was counted at least ten times. This sequence joins TRBV29-1 and TRBJ1-1; possibly TRBD1 for D (5 bases). CDR1 is SQVTM, CDR2 ANQGSEA, per germline. The germline V and J ends were trimmed by 7 bases and 7 bases, with 16 bases remaining between them. This CDR3 has 12 amino acids. The chain's CDR3 is CSGTPGSGEAFF. In DNA form, the CDR3 reads TGCAGCGGAACACCAGGGTCTGGTGAAGCTTTCTTT.

This clonotype showed up just a few times. The chain has TRBV6-2 or TRBV6-3 and TRBJ2-4; D is ambiguous. The CDR3 sequence is 18 residues long. CDR1 is MNHEY and CDR2 is SVGEGT in the germline V gene. Deletions cut 5 bases from V and 0 bases from J, with 20 bases between. For the CDR3, the DNA is TGTGCCAGCAGTCCAACTCCAGACGGAAGACTAGCCAAAAACATTCAGTACTTC. Its translation: CASSPTPDGRLAKNIQYF.